Included here is one T cell receptor beta chain sequence, with context. Its cognate antigen is unknown. CDR1 MDHEN and CDR2 SYDVKM come from the germline V gene. With V trimmed by 10 bases and J by 0 bases, 8 bases remained unmatched. This CDR3 spans 15 amino acids. This entry belongs to a study of cytomegalovirus exposure and HLA in healthy donors. Study-level findings and limits: Sequencing likely generated an artifact that appeared as a cluster of highly shared sequence variants.

Primers for the PCR totalled 60 Vbeta and 13 Jbeta. TCRdb keeps only in-frame clones here, not all; method: immunoSEQ multiplex PCR. The sample has 120,000 or so clones; approximately 76% are singletons. The sequence was collected from a man aged 50 or older in good health and CMV-seropositive. The genes are TRBV28 and TRBJ1-3; TRBD1 agrees at 8 bases. The sequencing input was PBMCs. The CDR3 DNA sequence: TGTGCCACCAGGGGGCACGGCTCCTCTGGAAACACCATATATTTT. It specifies CATRGHGSSGNTIYF.